The rows below give T cell receptor beta chains drawn from one sample of a study of T cells in Graves' hyperthyroidism and ophthalmopathy. Each CDR3 protein is one row after TCRdb ran MiXCR on the multiplex PCR reads. The data hold approximately 610,000 distinct CDR3 sequences, with around 15% observed a single time. The source material was blood. The origin of the receptors is a woman aged 18-35 years with Graves' hyperthyroidism. CDR3s include the opening cysteine and the closing phenylalanine or tryptophan. A D gene is named only where the DNA matches it firmly. Clone size, where shown, is once, few, many, or a class for clones that have expanded.

J: TRBJ1-2; D: TRBD1; size: .; V: TRBV5-4; CDR3: CASSSLQETGPPLANYGYTF; DNA: TGTGCCAGCAGCTCGCTCCAAGAGACAGGGCCTCCCCTTGCTAACTATGGCTACACCTTC
J: TRBJ2-3; D: .; size: many; V: TRBV7-8; CDR3: CASSPRLARTDTQYF; DNA: TGTGCCAGCAGCCCCCGGTTGGCCCGCACAGATACGCAGTATTTT
J: TRBJ2-7; D: TRBD1; size: .; V: TRBV6-1; CDR3: CASSKTGGYVEEQYF; DNA: TGTGCCAGCAGTAAAACAGGGGGCTATGTGGAAGAGCAGTACTTC
J: TRBJ2-7; D: TRBD1; size: .; V: TRBV4-2; CDR3: CASSTGTGVYEQYF; DNA: TGTGCCAGCAGCACAGGGACAGGAGTCTACGAGCAGTACTTC
J: TRBJ1-2; D: .; size: .; V: TRBV20-1; CDR3: CSAPAGRGRYGYTF; DNA: TGCAGTGCCCCCGCGGGGAGGGGTCGGTATGGCTACACCTTC
J: TRBJ2-2; D: TRBD2; size: few; V: TRBV7-9; CDR3: CASSLGASGTYTGELFF; DNA: TGTGCCAGCAGCTTAGGTGCTAGCGGGACCTACACCGGGGAGCTGTTTTTT
J: TRBJ2-3; D: .; size: many; V: TRBV12-5; CDR3: CASGYRVSTDTQYF; DNA: TGTGCTAGTGGGTACAGGGTAAGCACAGATACGCAGTATTTT
J: TRBJ2-7; D: .; size: many; V: TRBV30; CDR3: CAWSTSYEQYF; DNA: TGTGCCTGGAGTACTAGCTACGAGCAGTACTTC
J: TRBJ1-4; D: TRBD1; size: many; V: TRBV28; CDR3: CASSFRDRDFGKLFF; DNA: TGTGCCAGCAGTTTCCGGGACAGGGATTTTGGAAAACTGTTTTTT
J: TRBJ1-1; D: .; size: many; V: TRBV5-1; CDR3: CASSLDGGRNTEAFF; DNA: TGCGCCAGCAGCTTGGATGGGGGCCGGAACACTGAAGCTTTCTTT
J: TRBJ1-5; D: TRBD1; size: many; V: TRBV29-1; CDR3: CSVGTGDNQPQHF; DNA: TGCAGCGTCGGGACAGGGGACAATCAGCCCCAGCATTTT
J: TRBJ2-4; D: .; size: .; V: TRBV7-9; CDR3: CATSPTGAVGNIQYF; DNA: TGTGCCACCTCCCCCACGGGGGCGGTGGGAAACATTCAGTACTTC
J: TRBJ1-2; D: TRBD1; size: few; V: TRBV5-5; CDR3: CASSLNTGGYGYTF; DNA: TGTGCCAGCAGCTTGAACACAGGGGGTTATGGCTACACCTTC
J: TRBJ2-3; D: TRBD1; size: many; V: TRBV2; CDR3: CASRTGADTQYF; DNA: TGTGCCAGCAGGACAGGGGCAGATACGCAGTATTTT
J: TRBJ2-7; D: TRBD2; size: .; V: TRBV10-3; CDR3: CAISESYGGASYEQYF; DNA: TGTGCCATCAGTGAGTCGTACGGGGGGGCCTCCTACGAGCAGTACTTC
J: TRBJ2-2; D: TRBD2; size: many; V: TRBV12-3/TRBV12-4; CDR3: CASVNEAGEETGELFF; DNA: TGTGCCAGCGTAAATGAGGCGGGAGAGGAAACCGGGGAGCTGTTTTTT
J: TRBJ2-7; D: TRBD2; size: .; V: TRBV20-1; CDR3: CSARGWGLAGGPSYEQYF; DNA: TGCAGTGCTAGAGGATGGGGACTAGCGGGAGGGCCCTCCTACGAGCAGTACTTC
J: TRBJ2-2; D: TRBD2; size: many; V: TRBV6-1; CDR3: CAGRGNDGLAGENTGELFF; DNA: TGTGCCGGGAGAGGGAACGACGGACTAGCGGGAGAGAACACCGGGGAGCTGTTTTTT
J: TRBJ2-2; D: TRBD1; size: many; V: TRBV20-1; CDR3: CSASPGQQNTGELFF; DNA: TGCAGTGCTAGTCCGGGACAGCAGAACACCGGGGAGCTGTTTTTT
J: TRBJ2-1; D: .; size: many; V: TRBV12-3/TRBV12-4; CDR3: CASSRDAGTDGDEQFF; DNA: TGTGCCAGCAGTCGAGACGCCGGGACCGACGGTGATGAGCAGTTCTTC
J: TRBJ2-5; D: .; size: .; V: TRBV5-1; CDR3: CASSTGHAAWQETQYF; DNA: TGCGCCAGCAGCACCGGACATGCCGCTTGGCAAGAGACCCAGTACTTC
J: TRBJ2-5; D: TRBD2; size: many; V: TRBV3-1; CDR3: CASSLTSGDQETQYF; DNA: TGTGCCAGCAGCCTGACTAGCGGGGACCAAGAGACCCAGTACTTC
J: TRBJ2-2; D: TRBD2; size: .; V: TRBV24-1; CDR3: CATSDPGLAGVDTGELFF; DNA: TGTGCCACCAGTGACCCAGGACTAGCGGGAGTTGACACCGGGGAGCTGTTTTTT